This TCR beta chain was sequenced in a study of blood T cell repertoires in COVID-19. In the study overall: Spain, Italy and the United States supplied samples that represented acute and convalescent COVID-19.

V was pared by 10 bases and J by 0 bases, with 10 bases between. The CDR3 extends over 12 amino acids. Germline loops: CDR1 SEHNR, CDR2 FQNEAQ (reference sequence). The table came from immunoSEQ multiplex PCR; TCRdb's copy has only in-frame clones and leaves some out. In the table there are over 55,000 clones, about 81% of which are singletons. The TCR was taken from a woman aged 55-70 years with acute or convalescent COVID-19. The V call is TRBV7-9, the J call TRBJ2-7; D is uncertain. The sequenced material came from peripheral blood. The CDR3 coding sequence is TGTGCCACCGCCGAGGCCTCCTACGAGCAGTACTTC. It yields the protein CATAEASYEQYF.